This TCR beta chain was recorded in a study of cytomegalovirus exposure and HLA in healthy donors. Study conclusions and caveats: It was assumed in the presence/absence analyses that sequencing depth was roughly uniform across donors. Researchers counted 180 or so TCR beta chains as cytomegalovirus-associated. In an earlier analysis, about 87% or about 30%: the productive usage of most TCR beta V segments. Reportedly, HLA-A and HLA-B alleles of most subjects were accurately predicted from TCR beta.

PCR was performed using 60 Vbeta and 13 Jbeta primers. The data were produced by immunoSEQ multiplex PCR, yet TCRdb's version contains in-frame clones alone and is incomplete. The clone table shows tens of thousands of clones, with the ten largest holding roughly 2.9%. The CDR3 has 12 residues. Germline V gene sequence: CDR1 GTSNPN, CDR2 SVGIG (reference sequence). Trimming shortened V by 5 bases and J by 4 bases, and 11 bases separated the two germline ends. A note on this clone: Its antigen is currently unknown.

The J gene is TRBJ1-2, the V gene TRBV30; TRBD1 might be the D (5 bases). Sequencing used PBMCs. The TCR comes from a woman in her 30s in good health and CMV-seropositive. The CDR3 here is CAWFQGIYGYTF. CDR3 coding DNA: TGTGCCTGGTTCCAGGGTATCTATGGCTACACCTTC.